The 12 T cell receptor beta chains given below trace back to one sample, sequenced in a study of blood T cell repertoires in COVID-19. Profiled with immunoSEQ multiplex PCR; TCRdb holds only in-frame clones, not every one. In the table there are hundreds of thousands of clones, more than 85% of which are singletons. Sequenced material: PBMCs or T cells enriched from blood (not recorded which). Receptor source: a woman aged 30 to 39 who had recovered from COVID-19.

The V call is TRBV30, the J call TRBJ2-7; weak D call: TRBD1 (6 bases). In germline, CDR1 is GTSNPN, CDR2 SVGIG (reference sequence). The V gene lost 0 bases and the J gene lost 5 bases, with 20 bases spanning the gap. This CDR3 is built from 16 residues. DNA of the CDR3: TGTGCCTGGAGTGTAAAGGTCAGGAACAGGGACGACGAGCAGTACTTC. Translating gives CAWSVKVRNRDDEQYF.

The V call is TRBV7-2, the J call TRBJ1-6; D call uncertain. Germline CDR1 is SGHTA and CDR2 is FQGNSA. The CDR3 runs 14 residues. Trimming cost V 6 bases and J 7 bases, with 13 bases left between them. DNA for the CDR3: TGTGCCAGCAGTCCCCCCCGCGGGAATTCACCCCTCCACTTT. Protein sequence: CASSPPRGNSPLHF.

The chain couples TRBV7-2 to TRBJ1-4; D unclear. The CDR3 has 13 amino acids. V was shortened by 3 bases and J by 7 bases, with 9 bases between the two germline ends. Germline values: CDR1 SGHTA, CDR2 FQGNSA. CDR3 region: CASSFMRGEKLFF. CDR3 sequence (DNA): TGTGCCAGCAGCTTCATGCGTGGTGAAAAACTGTTTTTT.

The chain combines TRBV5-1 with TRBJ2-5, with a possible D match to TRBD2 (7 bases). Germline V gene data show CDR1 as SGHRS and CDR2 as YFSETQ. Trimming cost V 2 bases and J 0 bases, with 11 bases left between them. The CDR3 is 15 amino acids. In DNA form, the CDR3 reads TGCGCCAGCAGCTTCGGCGGGGGCAACCAAGAGACCCAGTACTTC. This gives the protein CASSFGGGNQETQYF.

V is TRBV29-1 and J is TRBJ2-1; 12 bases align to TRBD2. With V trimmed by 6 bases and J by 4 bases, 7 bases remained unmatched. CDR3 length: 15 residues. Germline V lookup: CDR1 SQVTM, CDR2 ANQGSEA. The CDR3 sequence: CSVKRTSGMYNEQFF. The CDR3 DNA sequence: TGCAGCGTGAAAAGGACTAGCGGGATGTACAATGAGCAGTTCTTC.

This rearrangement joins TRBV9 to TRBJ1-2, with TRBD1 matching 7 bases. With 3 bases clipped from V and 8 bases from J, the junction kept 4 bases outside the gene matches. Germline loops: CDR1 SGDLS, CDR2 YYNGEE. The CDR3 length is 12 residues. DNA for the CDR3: TGTGCCAGCAGCGGCCGAGGGGGCGGCTACACCTTC. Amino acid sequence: CASSGRGGGYTF.

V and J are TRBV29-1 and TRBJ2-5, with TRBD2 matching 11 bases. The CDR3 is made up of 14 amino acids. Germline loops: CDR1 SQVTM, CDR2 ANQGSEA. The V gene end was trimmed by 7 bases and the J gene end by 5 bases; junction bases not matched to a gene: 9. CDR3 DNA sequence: TGCAGCGGGCGCCTAGCGGGAGGTTCGGAGACCCAGTACTTC. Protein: CSGRLAGGSETQYF.

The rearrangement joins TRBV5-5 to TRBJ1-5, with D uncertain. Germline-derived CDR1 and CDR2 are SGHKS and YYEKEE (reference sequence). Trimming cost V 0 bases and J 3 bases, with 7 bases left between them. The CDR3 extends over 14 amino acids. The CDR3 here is CASSLEGVNQPQHF. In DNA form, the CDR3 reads TGTGCCAGCAGCTTGGAGGGAGTCAATCAGCCCCAGCATTTT.

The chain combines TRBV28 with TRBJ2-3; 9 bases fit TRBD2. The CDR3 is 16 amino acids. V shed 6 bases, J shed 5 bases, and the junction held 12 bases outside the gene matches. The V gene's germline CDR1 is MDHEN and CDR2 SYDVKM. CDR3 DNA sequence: TGTGCCAGCAGCCTTGACGGCGGGAGGGTAGGAGATACGCAGTATTTT. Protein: CASSLDGGRVGDTQYF.

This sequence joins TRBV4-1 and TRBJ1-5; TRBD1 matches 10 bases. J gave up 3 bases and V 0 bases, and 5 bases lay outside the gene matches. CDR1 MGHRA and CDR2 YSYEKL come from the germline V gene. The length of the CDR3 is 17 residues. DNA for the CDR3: TGCGCCAGCAGCCAAGATCCCGGGACAGGGGTCAATCAGCCCCAGCATTTT. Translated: CASSQDPGTGVNQPQHF.

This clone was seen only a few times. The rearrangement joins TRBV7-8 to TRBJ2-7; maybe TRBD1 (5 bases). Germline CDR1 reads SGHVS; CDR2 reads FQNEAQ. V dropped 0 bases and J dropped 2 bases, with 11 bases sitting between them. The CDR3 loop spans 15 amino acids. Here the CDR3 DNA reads TGTGCCAGCAGCTTAGCCAGGCAGGGTCCCTACGAGCAGTACTTC. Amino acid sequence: CASSLARQGPYEQYF.

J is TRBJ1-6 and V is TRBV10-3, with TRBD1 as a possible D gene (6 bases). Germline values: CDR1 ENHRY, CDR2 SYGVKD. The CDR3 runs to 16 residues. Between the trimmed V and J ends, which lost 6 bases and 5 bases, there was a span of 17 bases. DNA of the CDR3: TGTGCCATCAGCCGGGACGGTCCAGGGGATAATTCACCCCTCCACTTT. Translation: CAISRDGPGDNSPLHF.